In this sample, the clone carrying this T cell receptor beta chain turned up a few times. Antigen unknown. Quantitative 5'-RACE with molecular barcodes produced the TCR beta libraries. A single record per CDR3 protein comes from TCRdb applying MiXCR to the 5' RACE reads. The profile covers approximately 400,000 distinct CDR3 sequences, with about 24% appearing a single time and about 0.9% taken by the ten largest. The CDR3 consists of 13 residues. Germline CDR1 reads SGHAT; CDR2 reads FQNNGV. The junction had 2 bases not matched to a gene; V was cut back by 4 bases and J by 6 bases. The sample originates from a study of CD8 T cells in ankylosing spondylitis. Whole-study findings and limits: Within ankylosing spondylitis blood, a TCR beta motif made up of eight highly homologous variants appeared to be characteristic. CD8+ cells made up the disease-linked clones, which were relatively rare in peripheral blood. The study looked at matched synovial fluid samples from ankylosing spondylitis patients. Disease-linked clones were reported to be significantly enriched there. Certain motif variants had earlier appeared in reactive arthritis synovial fluid and blood.

This clonotype was sampled from a male donor with ankylosing spondylitis. The V and J genes are TRBV11-2 and TRBJ1-1, with TRBD1 identical over 10 bases. The sequenced material came from blood, either unsorted or a sorted T cell fraction (not recorded which). CDR3 amino acids: CASSWTGGSEAFF. The CDR3 bases are TGTGCCAGCAGCTGGACAGGGGGGTCTGAAGCTTTCTTT.